These T cell receptor beta chains were read from a single sample in a study of cytomegalovirus exposure and HLA in healthy donors. The repertoire was sequenced with immunoSEQ multiplex PCR; TCRdb's copy has only in-frame clones and lacks some. The sample shows 170,000 or so clones, roughly 87% of them seen only once. Sequenced material: PBMCs. Every receptor here comes from a woman aged 45-59 years in good health and CMV-seronegative. Each CDR3 is given with its conserved first and last residue. The D gene is left open where the match is weak. Clone size is not always given. Where it is, it says once, few, many or a class for expanded clones.

d_gene,v_gene,j_gene,abundance,CDR3aa,CDR3nt
-,TRBV30,TRBJ2-1,-,CAWSGGGGASYNEQFF,TGTGCCTGGAGTGGGGGAGGGGGTGCGTCCTACAATGAGCAGTTCTTC
TRBD2,TRBV5-1,TRBJ2-1,-,CASSGGTSGGHEQFF,TGCGCCAGCAGCGGGGGGACTAGCGGTGGTCATGAGCAGTTCTTC
TRBD1,TRBV27,TRBJ2-7,-,CASSSRQGVYEQYF,TGTGCCAGCAGTTCTAGACAGGGGGTCTACGAGCAGTACTTC
-,TRBV29-1,TRBJ2-1,few,CSAAPGHLIGNEQFF,TGCAGCGCCGCCCCGGGACACCTAATCGGAAATGAGCAGTTCTTC
-,TRBV7-9,TRBJ1-2,-,CASSPRQAWEGYTF,TGTGCCAGCAGCCCCCGACAGGCTTGGGAGGGCTACACCTTC
TRBD2,TRBV10-1,TRBJ2-3,-,CASSTGTSGLYDTQYF,TGCGCCAGCAGCACCGGGACTAGCGGTTTGTATGATACGCAGTATTTT
-,TRBV30,TRBJ2-3,-,CAWSSNGSPRDTQYF,TGTGCCTGGAGTTCCAACGGGAGTCCGAGAGATACGCAGTATTTT
-,TRBV19,TRBJ2-1,-,CASETTGLDEQFF,TGTGCCAGTGAAACAACGGGGTTGGATGAGCAGTTCTTC
-,TRBV7-9,TRBJ2-7,-,CASSLRGLYEQYF,TGTGCCAGCAGCTTAAGGGGTCTCTACGAGCAGTACTTC
-,TRBV5-8,TRBJ2-3,-,CASEWGDTDTQYF,TGTGCCAGTGAGTGGGGCGACACAGATACGCAGTATTTT
-,TRBV7-2,TRBJ1-2,-,CASSLSPRTGQGSYGYTF,TGTGCCAGCAGCTTAAGCCCCAGAACAGGCCAGGGCTCCTATGGCTACACCTTC
TRBD1,TRBV27,TRBJ2-7,-,CASSLFGTGSYEQYF,TGTGCCAGCAGTTTATTCGGGACAGGGTCCTACGAGCAGTACTTC
-,TRBV10-3,TRBJ2-2,-,CAISGKQGNTGELFF,TGTGCCATCAGTGGGAAACAGGGGAACACCGGGGAGCTGTTTTTT
-,TRBV7-8,TRBJ2-1,-,CASSLAHGVGYNEQFF,TGTGCCAGCAGCTTAGCACACGGGGTGGGGTACAATGAGCAGTTCTTC
-,TRBV11-3,TRBJ2-3,-,CASSFYSGPQYF,TGTGCCAGCAGCTTTTACAGCGGGCCTCAGTATTTT
-,TRBV5-1,TRBJ2-7,-,CASSFSGNEQYF,TGCGCCAGCAGTTTTTCGGGGAACGAGCAGTACTTC
TRBD1,TRBV5-8,TRBJ1-5,once,CASSPGGGNQPQHF,TGTGCCAGCAGTCCAGGGGGCGGCAATCAGCCCCAGCATTTT
TRBD1,TRBV6-5,TRBJ1-1,-,CASSAGTGSTEAFF,TGTGCCAGCAGTGCGGGGACAGGGAGTACTGAAGCTTTCTTT
TRBD1,TRBV4-1,TRBJ1-3,-,CASSQGGQSSGNTIYF,TGCGCCAGCAGCCAAGGGGGACAGAGCTCTGGAAACACCATATATTTT
-,TRBV5-1,TRBJ2-5,-,CASSLSRSIILQETQYF,TGCGCCAGCAGCTTGAGTCGGAGTATAATATTACAAGAGACCCAGTACTTC
-,TRBV5-1,TRBJ1-1,-,CASSLVGGDGTEAFF,TGCGCCAGCAGCTTGGTGGGGGGGGACGGCACTGAAGCTTTCTTT
-,TRBV9,TRBJ2-2,-,CASSVGAPGASGELFF,TGTGCCAGCAGCGTAGGCGCCCCTGGGGCGTCCGGGGAGCTGTTTTTT
TRBD1,TRBV7-3,TRBJ2-3,-,CASSLQDRVQDTQYF,TGTGCCAGCAGCTTGCAGGACAGGGTACAAGATACGCAGTATTTT
-,TRBV4-2,TRBJ2-3,few,CASSQGPGVPDTQYF,TGTGCCAGCAGCCAAGGGCCAGGGGTCCCAGATACGCAGTATTTT
TRBD2,TRBV2,TRBJ2-5,-,CASSSMSGAVGTQYF,TGTGCCAGCAGTTCAATGAGCGGGGCCGTAGGGACCCAGTACTTC
-,TRBV19,TRBJ2-3,-,CASSPQEMVADTQYF,TGTGCCAGTAGTCCCCAGGAGATGGTAGCGGATACGCAGTATTTT
-,TRBV6-4,TRBJ2-7,-,CASSDYQGVDEQYF,TGTGCCAGCAGTGACTACCAGGGTGTGGACGAGCAGTACTTC
-,TRBV28,TRBJ2-2,-,CASSPNRSGELFF,TGTGCCAGCAGCCCCAACAGATCCGGGGAGCTGTTTTTT
-,TRBV28,TRBJ1-5,-,CASSLRGLSNQPQHF,TGTGCCAGCAGTTTAAGAGGGTTAAGCAATCAGCCCCAGCATTTT
-,TRBV2,TRBJ1-5,-,CASSGVAGVQPQHF,TGTGCCAGCAGTGGAGTGGCAGGGGTACAGCCCCAGCATTTT
TRBD1,TRBV13,TRBJ1-1,-,CASSYRTGGAEEAFF,TGTGCCAGCAGCTATAGGACAGGGGGCGCAGAGGAAGCTTTCTTT
-,TRBV5-4,TRBJ2-7,-,CASSPGGGGAPYEQYF,TGTGCCAGCAGCCCTGGCGGTGGAGGTGCTCCCTACGAGCAGTACTTC
-,TRBV25-1,TRBJ2-6,-,CASSEYGSGANVLTF,TGTGCCAGCAGTGAATACGGCTCTGGGGCCAACGTCCTGACTTTC
-,TRBV5-1,TRBJ2-5,-,CASRGQETQYF,TGCGCCAGCCGGGGGCAAGAGACCCAGTACTTC
-,TRBV2,TRBJ2-7,-,CASTIIQLTYEQYF,TGTGCCAGCACGATCATCCAGTTAACCTACGAGCAGTACTTC
-,TRBV28,TRBJ2-1,-,CASRRGPAYNEQFF,TGTGCCAGCAGGCGCGGGCCAGCCTACAATGAGCAGTTCTTC
-,TRBV6-5,TRBJ1-2,-,CASKKTASYGYTF,TGTGCCAGCAAGAAGACAGCCTCCTATGGCTACACCTTC
-,TRBV4-3,TRBJ2-1,-,CASSQDRQGLDEQFF,TGCGCCAGCAGCCAAGATCGGCAGGGTCTGGATGAGCAGTTCTTC
TRBD2,TRBV5-1,TRBJ2-7,-,CASRGIAGVYEQYF,TGCGCCAGCAGAGGTATAGCGGGAGTCTACGAGCAGTACTTC
-,TRBV5-1,TRBJ1-5,few,CASSLDTNNQPQHF,TGCGCCAGCAGCTTGGACACCAACAATCAGCCCCAGCATTTT
TRBD1,TRBV9,TRBJ2-2,-,CASTPRQGSGAGELFF,TGTGCCAGCACCCCCAGACAGGGTTCTGGCGCCGGGGAGCTGTTTTTT
-,TRBV29-1,TRBJ2-7,-,CSVDAGRYEQYF,TGCAGCGTTGACGCAGGGAGGTACGAGCAGTACTTC
TRBD2,TRBV15,TRBJ2-3,-,CATSGGLAGGYTQYF,TGTGCCACCAGCGGAGGACTAGCGGGAGGGTATACGCAGTATTTT
TRBD2,TRBV7-2,TRBJ2-5,-,CASSFQRGVGETQYF,TGTGCCAGCAGCTTTCAGCGGGGGGTGGGAGAGACCCAGTACTTC
TRBD1,TRBV27,TRBJ2-7,-,CASSTRWTGGYEQYF,TGTGCCAGCAGTACCCGATGGACAGGGGGATACGAGCAGTACTTC
-,TRBV28,TRBJ1-2,-,CASSLSGTTNYGYTF,TGTGCCAGCAGTTTATCCGGGACTACTAACTATGGCTACACCTTC
TRBD1,TRBV13,TRBJ2-7,-,CASSVRDRTYEQYF,TGTGCCAGCAGCGTCCGGGACAGAACCTACGAGCAGTACTTC
-,TRBV19,TRBJ1-5,once,CASSISEVFNQPQHF,TGTGCCAGTAGTATATCTGAGGTCTTCAATCAGCCCCAGCATTTT